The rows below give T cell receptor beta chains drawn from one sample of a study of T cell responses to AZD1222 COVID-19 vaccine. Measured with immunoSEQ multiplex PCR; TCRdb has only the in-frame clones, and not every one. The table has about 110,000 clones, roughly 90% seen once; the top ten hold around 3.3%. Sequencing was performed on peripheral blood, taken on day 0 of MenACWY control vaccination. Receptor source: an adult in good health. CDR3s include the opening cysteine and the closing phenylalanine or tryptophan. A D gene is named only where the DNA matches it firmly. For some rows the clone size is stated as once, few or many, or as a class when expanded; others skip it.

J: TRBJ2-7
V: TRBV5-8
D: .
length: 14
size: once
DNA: TGTGCCAGCAGCGCAGTCCAAGGGGGAGGGGAGCAGTACTTC
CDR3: CASSAVQGGGEQYF

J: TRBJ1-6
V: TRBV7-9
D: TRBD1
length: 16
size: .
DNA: TGTGCCAGCAGCGGAACAAGACAGGGGAGAAATTCACCCCTCCACTTT
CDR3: CASSGTRQGRNSPLHF

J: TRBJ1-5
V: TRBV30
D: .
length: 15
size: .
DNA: TGTGCCTGGAGTGGGGGGGGTAATGACAATCAGCCCCAGCATTTT
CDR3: CAWSGGGNDNQPQHF

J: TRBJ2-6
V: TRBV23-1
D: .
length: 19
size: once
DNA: TGCGCCAGCAGTCAGGCCTTCCCTCGGGGGAGCTCTGGGGCCAACGTCCTGACTTTC
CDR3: CASSQAFPRGSSGANVLTF

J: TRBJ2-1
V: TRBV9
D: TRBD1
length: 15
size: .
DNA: TGTGCCAGCAGCGCAGGGACAGGGGCCTACAATGAGCAGTTCTTC
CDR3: CASSAGTGAYNEQFF

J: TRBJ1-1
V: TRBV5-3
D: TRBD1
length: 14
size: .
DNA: TGTGCCAGAAGCGACAAGGACAGGGAAACTGAAGCTTTCTTT
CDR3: CARSDKDRETEAFF

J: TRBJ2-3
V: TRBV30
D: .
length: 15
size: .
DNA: TGTGCCTGGAGCGCCCCGACAGATCGCACAGATACGCAGTATTTT
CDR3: CAWSAPTDRTDTQYF

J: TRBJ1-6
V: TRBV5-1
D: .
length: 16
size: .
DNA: TGCGCCAGCAGCTTGGTCGGAAGCTCCTATAATTCACCCCTCCACTTT
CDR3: CASSLVGSSYNSPLHF

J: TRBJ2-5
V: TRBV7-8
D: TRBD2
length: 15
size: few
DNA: TGTGCCAGCAGCTTAGAGCGGGGGGGGCGAGAGACCCAGTACTTC
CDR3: CASSLERGGRETQYF

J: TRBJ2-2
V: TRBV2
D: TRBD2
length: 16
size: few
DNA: TGTGCCAGCAGTTTAATTAGCGGGGGTGACACCGGGGAGCTGTTTTTT
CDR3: CASSLISGGDTGELFF

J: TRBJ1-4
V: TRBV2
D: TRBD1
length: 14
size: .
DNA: TGTGCCAGCAGGGCTAGGGGGCTCGGGGAAAAACTGTTTTTT
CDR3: CASRARGLGEKLFF

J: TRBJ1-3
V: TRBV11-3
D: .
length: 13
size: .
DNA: TGTGCCAGCAGCACCCTACCGGGAAACACCATATATTTT
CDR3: CASSTLPGNTIYF

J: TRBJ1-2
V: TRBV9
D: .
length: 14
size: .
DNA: TGTGCCAGCAGCGTTTTGGACGGTAACTATGGCTACACCTTC
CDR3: CASSVLDGNYGYTF

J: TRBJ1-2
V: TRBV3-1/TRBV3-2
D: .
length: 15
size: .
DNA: TGTGCCAGCAGCCGGTTAGGGATCGGGACTATGGGCTACACCTTC
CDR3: CASSRLGIGTMGYTF

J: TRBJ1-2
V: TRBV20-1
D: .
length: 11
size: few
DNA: TGCAGTGCCGACGGTCCCTATGGCTACACCTTC
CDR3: CSADGPYGYTF

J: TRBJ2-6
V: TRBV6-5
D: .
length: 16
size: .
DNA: TGTGCCAGCAGTTACTCGAAACACTCTGGGGCCAACGTCCTGACTTTC
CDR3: CASSYSKHSGANVLTF

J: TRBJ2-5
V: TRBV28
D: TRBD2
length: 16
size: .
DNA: TGTGCCAGCAGTTCAACCGCGACTAGCGGGGAAGAGACCCAGTACTTC
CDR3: CASSSTATSGEETQYF

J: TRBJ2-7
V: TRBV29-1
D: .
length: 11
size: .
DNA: TGCAGCGTTGTGTTGGGTTACGAGCAGTACTTC
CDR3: CSVVLGYEQYF

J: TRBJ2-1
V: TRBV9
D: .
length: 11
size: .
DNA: TGTGCCAGCAGTGAGTCGGGGGAGCAGTTCTTC
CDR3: CASSESGEQFF

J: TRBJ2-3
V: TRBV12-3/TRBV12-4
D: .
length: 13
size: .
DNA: TGTGCCAGCAGTCCCCCCAGGGGCGATACGCAGTATTTT
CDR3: CASSPPRGDTQYF

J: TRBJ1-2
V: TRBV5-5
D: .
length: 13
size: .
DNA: TGTGCCAGCAGCTTGGAGGGCTCCCCCCGCTACACCTTC
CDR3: CASSLEGSPRYTF

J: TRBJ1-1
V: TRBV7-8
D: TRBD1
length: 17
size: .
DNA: TGTGCCAGCAGCATGACAGGGGCTCTAGGACTTTTCACTGAAGCTTTCTTT
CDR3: CASSMTGALGLFTEAFF

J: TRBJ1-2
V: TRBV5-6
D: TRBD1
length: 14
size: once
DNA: TGTGCCAGCAGCTTGGGGGACAGAGACTATGGCTACACCTTC
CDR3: CASSLGDRDYGYTF

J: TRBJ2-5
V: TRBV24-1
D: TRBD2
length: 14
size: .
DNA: TGTGCCACCAGTGGGGCAGCGGGACAAGAGACCCAGTACTTC
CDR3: CATSGAAGQETQYF

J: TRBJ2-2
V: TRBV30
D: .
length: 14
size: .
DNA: TGTGCCTGGAGTGGACAGGCGAACACCGGGGAGCTGTTTTTT
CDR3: CAWSGQANTGELFF

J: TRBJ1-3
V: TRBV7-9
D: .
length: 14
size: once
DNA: TGTGCCAGCAGCTTAATGGGCTCTGGAAACACCATATATTTT
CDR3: CASSLMGSGNTIYF

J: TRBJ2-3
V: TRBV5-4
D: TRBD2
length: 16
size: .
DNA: TGTGCCAGCAGCGCACGACTAGCGCCTGGCGCAGATACGCAGTATTTT
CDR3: CASSARLAPGADTQYF

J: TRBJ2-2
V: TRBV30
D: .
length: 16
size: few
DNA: TGTGCCTGGAGTGTACCCCCGGGGGAGGATACCGGGGAGCTGTTTTTT
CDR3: CAWSVPPGEDTGELFF

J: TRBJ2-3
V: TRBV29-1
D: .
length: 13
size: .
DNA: TGCAGCGTTGAAGGGGGAAGGGGAGATACGCAGTATTTT
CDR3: CSVEGGRGDTQYF

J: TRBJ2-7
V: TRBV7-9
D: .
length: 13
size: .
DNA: TGTGCCAGCAGCTGGGGAGTCCGCTACGAGCAGTACTTC
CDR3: CASSWGVRYEQYF

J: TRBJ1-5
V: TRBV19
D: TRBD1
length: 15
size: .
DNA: TGTGCCAGTATAGACGGGACAGGGGACGGTCAGCCCCAGCATTTT
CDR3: CASIDGTGDGQPQHF

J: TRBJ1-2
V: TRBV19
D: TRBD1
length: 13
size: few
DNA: TGTGCCACCAGCCCCGGGACAGCCTATGGCTACACCTTC
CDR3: CATSPGTAYGYTF

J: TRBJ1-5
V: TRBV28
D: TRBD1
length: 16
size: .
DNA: TGTGCCAGCAGCTCTGGGCAGGGGGCCGCCGGTCAGCCCCAGCATTTT
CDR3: CASSSGQGAAGQPQHF

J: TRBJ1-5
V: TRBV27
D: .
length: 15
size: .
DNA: TGTGCCAGCAGTGACCTCAAGTCCGGAAGTCAGCCCCAGCATTTT
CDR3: CASSDLKSGSQPQHF

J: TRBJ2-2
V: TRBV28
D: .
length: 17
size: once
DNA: TGTGCCAGCAGCCTCCCTAAAGGGGCCGCTGGTGCCGGGGAGCTGTTTTTT
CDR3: CASSLPKGAAGAGELFF

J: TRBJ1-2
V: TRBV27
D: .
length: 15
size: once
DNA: TGTGCCAGCAGTTTAGCCCGCGACGGTTCCTATGGCTACACCTTC
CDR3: CASSLARDGSYGYTF

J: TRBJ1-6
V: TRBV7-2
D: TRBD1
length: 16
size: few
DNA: TGTGCCAGCAGCTTAGAAAGGGGGCTGACGAATTCACCCCTCCACTTT
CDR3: CASSLERGLTNSPLHF

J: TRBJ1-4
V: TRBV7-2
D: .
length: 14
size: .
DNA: TGTGCCAGCAGCTTACCCGGGAGGAATGAAAAACTGTTTTTT
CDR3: CASSLPGRNEKLFF

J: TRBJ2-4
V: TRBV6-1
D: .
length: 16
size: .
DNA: TGTGCCAGCAGTGTACGACCGGGGCTAGCCAAAAACATTCAGTACTTC
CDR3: CASSVRPGLAKNIQYF

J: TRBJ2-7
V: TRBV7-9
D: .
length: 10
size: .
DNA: TGTGCCAGCAGGAGGGCCGAGCAGTACTTC
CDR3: CASRRAEQYF